The 16 T cell receptor beta chains in this list originate from one sample, sequenced in a study of T cell clonotyping in hematopoietic cell transplantation. The repertoire was sequenced with immunoSEQ multiplex PCR; TCRdb's copy has only in-frame clones and lacks some. The sample carries some 40,000 clones, 94% recorded once. Specimen: peripheral blood mononuclear cells. These receptors all come from a woman in her forties or fifties in good health. Some clones in this sample may be carry-over from other donors' samples.

V is TRBV11-3 and J is TRBJ2-3; no clear D gene. This CDR3 has 16 residues. Germline CDR1 and CDR2: SGHNT and YENEEA. The V and J ends lost 3 bases and 1 base respectively, with 14 bases between them. The chain's CDR3 is CASSFGRDPRTDTQYF. The DNA of the CDR3 is TGTGCCAGCAGCTTCGGAAGGGATCCACGCACAGATACGCAGTATTTT.

The chain is built from TRBV2 and TRBJ2-5; possible D gene TRBD1, 7 bases. V shed 1 base and J shed 7 bases, with 13 bases lying between them. This CDR3 contains 14 residues. Germline CDR1 and CDR2: SNHLY and FYNNEI. The CDR3 region has the DNA TGTGCCAGCAGTGAAGGCAGGGGGGTGGGGACCCAGTACTTC. This sequence encodes CASSEGRGVGTQYF.

This chain links TRBV4-3 with TRBJ1-2; 9 nucleotides line up with TRBD1. Germline assignment: CDR1 LGHNA and CDR2 YSLEER. V shed 0 bases and J 7 bases; nucleotides not matched to a gene: 3. There are 14 residues in the CDR3. The CDR3: CASSQDTGGGGYTF. The CDR3 DNA reads as TGCGCCAGCAGCCAAGACACAGGGGGCGGTGGCTACACCTTC.

The chain employs TRBV7-3 and TRBJ1-1; D ambiguous. Trimming stripped 4 bases from V and 3 bases from J, with 9 bases between. The CDR3 has 13 residues. Germline lookup yields CDR1 SGHTA and CDR2 FQGTGA. The CDR3 DNA is TGTGCCAGCAGCTCAGAGACCTACACTGAAGCTTTCTTT. It specifies CASSSETYTEAFF.

This clone was recorded only once. The chain recombines TRBV7-2 with TRBJ1-6; D possibly corresponds to TRBD1 (6 bases). The CDR3 is made up of 15 amino acids. V gave up 1 base and J gave up 8 bases, with 12 bases separating them. CDR1 is SGHTA, CDR2 FQGNSA, per germline. CDR3 protein: CASSLVSAGDSPLHF. CDR3 bases: TGTGCCAGCAGCTTAGTTAGCGCAGGGGATTCACCCCTCCACTTT.

The CDR3 bases are TGTGCCAGCAGCTTATCTTCCGGGACAGCCTACGAGCAGTACTTC. Amino acids: CASSLSSGTAYEQYF. The V call is TRBV7-6, the J call TRBJ2-7, with 7 bases that match TRBD1. The V segment lost 2 bases and the J segment 2 bases; nucleotides outside the gene matches: 6. This CDR3 has 15 residues. Germline CDR1 reads SGHVS; CDR2 reads FNYEAQ.

J is TRBJ2-3 and V is TRBV9, with a weak D call TRBD1 (5 bases). Germline V gene data show CDR1 as SGDLS and CDR2 as YYNGEE. Trimming took 4 bases from V and 3 from J, leaving 15 bases between them. The CDR3 is made up of 15 amino acids. The CDR3 spells CASSLSSGLTDTQYF. CDR3 DNA: TGTGCCAGCAGCTTAAGCTCAGGGTTGACAGATACGCAGTATTTT.

This clone was observed once. The chain is built from TRBV7-2 and TRBJ2-5; 8 nucleotides align to TRBD1. The CDR3 totals 16 residues. The germline V gene has CDR1 SGHTA and CDR2 FQGNSA. V gave up 1 base and J gave up 5 bases; unmatched junction bases: 9. The CDR3: CASSLVQGVVGETQYF. The CDR3 coding sequence is TGTGCCAGCAGCTTAGTACAGGGGGTCGTTGGGGAGACCCAGTACTTC. The entire variable domain, with the rest obtained from reference TRBV7-2 and TRBJ2-5, is as follows: GAGVSQSPSNKVTEKGKDVELRCDPISGHTALYWYRQSLGQGLEFLIYFQGNSAPDKSGLPSDRFSAERTGGSVSTLTIQRTQQEDSAVYLCASSLVQGVVGETQYFGPGTRLLVL.

This chain links TRBV4-1 with TRBJ2-7, with TRBD2 matching over 13 bases. CDR1 MGHRA and CDR2 YSYEKL come from the germline V gene. V was pared by 0 bases and J by 4 bases, with 6 bases of the junction left unmatched. The CDR3 is made up of 17 amino acids. The CDR3 loop is CASSQEMGLAGHYEQYF. CDR3 nucleotide sequence: TGCGCCAGCAGCCAAGAAATGGGACTAGCGGGACATTACGAGCAGTACTTC.

V and J are TRBV5-5 and TRBJ1-2; TRBD1 matches at 11 bases. The CDR3 extends over 16 amino acids. The ends lost 3 bases at V and 5 bases at J; junction bases unmatched: 9. Germline values: CDR1 SGHKS, CDR2 YYEKEE (reference sequence). For the CDR3, the DNA is TGTGCCAGCAGCTCCGGGACAGGGGGTTTTGGATATGGCTACACCTTC. It specifies CASSSGTGGFGYGYTF.

Here the CDR3 reads CASSQLAGGSSYNEQFF. The CDR3, as DNA: TGTGCCAGCAGCCAACTAGCGGGGGGGAGCTCCTACAATGAGCAGTTCTTC. The chain is built from TRBV4-2 and TRBJ2-1, with TRBD2 identical over 12 bases. Germline-derived CDR1 and CDR2 are LGHNA and YNFKEQ. The length of the CDR3 is 17 residues. After removal of 2 bases from V and 0 bases from J, the junction contained 2 bases not matched to a gene.

The chain has TRBV5-4 and TRBJ2-5, with D perhaps assigned TRBD1 or TRBD2 (5 bases each). Per the germline V gene, CDR1 is SGHNT and CDR2 is YYREEE (reference sequence). The CDR3 consists of 15 residues. V was pared by 1 base and J by 1 base, with 11 bases between. In DNA, the CDR3 is TGTGCCAGCAGCTTGTACGGGACGGTCCAAGAGACCCAGTACTTC. This codes for CASSLYGTVQETQYF.

V usage is TRBV15 and J usage is TRBJ1-2, with 8 bases identical to TRBD1. CDR3 length equals 14 residues. Germline V gives CDR1 LNHNV, CDR2 YYDKDF (reference sequence). With 1 base clipped from V and 4 bases from J, the junction kept 2 bases outside the gene matches. The CDR3 region is CATSRAGQGYGYTF. The CDR3 DNA reads TGTGCCACCAGCAGAGCCGGACAGGGCTATGGCTACACCTTC.

The rearrangement links TRBV4-3 to TRBJ1-2; 12 positions agree with TRBD1. CDR3 size: 18 residues. Per germline, CDR1 LGHNA and CDR2 YSLEER. V trimming: 3 bases; J trimming: 4 bases; junction bases outside the gene matches: 12. The CDR3 nucleotides read TGCGCCAGCAGCCATTACCGGGACAGGGGGCCTGTTGGCTATGGCTACACCTTC. This translates into CASSHYRDRGPVGYGYTF.

The J gene is TRBJ2-5, the V gene TRBV5-4; D unresolved. Trimming cost V 1 base and J 0 bases, with 13 bases left between them. The CDR3 length is 16 residues. Per the germline V gene, CDR1 is SGHNT and CDR2 is YYREEE (reference sequence). CDR3 sequence: CASSLMSAPNQETQYF. CDR3 coding DNA: TGTGCCAGCAGCTTGATGAGTGCGCCCAACCAAGAGACCCAGTACTTC.

The gene calls are TRBV7-2 and TRBJ1-2; 7 bases agree with TRBD1. This CDR3 has 16 residues. The trim removed 7 bases at V and 3 bases at J, leaving 14 bases unmatched. CDR1 is SGHTA and CDR2 is FQGNSA in the germline V gene. For the CDR3, the DNA is TGTGCCAGCACCAAGACAAAGGGGGCGGTTTACTATGGCTACACCTTC. Encoded protein: CASTKTKGAVYYGYTF.